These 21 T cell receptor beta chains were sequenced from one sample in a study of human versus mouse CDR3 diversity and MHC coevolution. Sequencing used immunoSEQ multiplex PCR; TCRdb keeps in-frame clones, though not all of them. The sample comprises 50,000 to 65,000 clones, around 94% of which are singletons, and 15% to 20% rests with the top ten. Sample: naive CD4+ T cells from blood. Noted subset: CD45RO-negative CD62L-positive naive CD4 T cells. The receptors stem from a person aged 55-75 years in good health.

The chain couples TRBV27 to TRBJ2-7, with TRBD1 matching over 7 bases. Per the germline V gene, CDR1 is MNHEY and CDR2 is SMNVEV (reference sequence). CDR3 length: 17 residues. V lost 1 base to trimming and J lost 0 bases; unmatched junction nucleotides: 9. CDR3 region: CASSLYPQGVSSYEQYF. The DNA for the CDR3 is TGTGCCAGCAGTTTATACCCCCAGGGGGTCAGCTCCTACGAGCAGTACTTC.

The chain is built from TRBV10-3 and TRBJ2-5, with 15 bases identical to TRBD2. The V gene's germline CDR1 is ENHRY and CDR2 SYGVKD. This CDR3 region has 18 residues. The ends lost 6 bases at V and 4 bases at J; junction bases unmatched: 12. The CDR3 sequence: CAISPGLAGGMGGETQYF. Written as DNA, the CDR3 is TGTGCCATCAGCCCGGGACTAGCGGGAGGAATGGGTGGAGAGACCCAGTACTTC.

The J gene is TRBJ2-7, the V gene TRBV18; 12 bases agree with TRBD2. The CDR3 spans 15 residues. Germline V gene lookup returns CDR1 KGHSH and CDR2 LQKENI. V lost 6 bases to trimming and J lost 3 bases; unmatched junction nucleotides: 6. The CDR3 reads CASSATSGGIYEQYF. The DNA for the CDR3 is TGTGCCAGCTCGGCAACTAGCGGGGGGATCTACGAGCAGTACTTC.

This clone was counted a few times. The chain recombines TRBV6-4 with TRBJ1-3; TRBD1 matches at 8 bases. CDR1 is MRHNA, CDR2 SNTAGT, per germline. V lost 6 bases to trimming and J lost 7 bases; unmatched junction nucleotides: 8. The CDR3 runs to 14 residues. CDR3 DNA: TGTGCCAGCAGAGTCGACAGGGGTAGTAACACCATATATTTT. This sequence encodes CASRVDRGSNTIYF.

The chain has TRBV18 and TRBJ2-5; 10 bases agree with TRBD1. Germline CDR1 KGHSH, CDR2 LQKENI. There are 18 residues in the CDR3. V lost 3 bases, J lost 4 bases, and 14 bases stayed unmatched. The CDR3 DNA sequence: TGTGCCAGCTCACCGACCGCGGGGGACAGGGGAAGGGGAGAGACCCAGTACTTC. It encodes CASSPTAGDRGRGETQYF. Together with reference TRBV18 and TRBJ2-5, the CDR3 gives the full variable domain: NAGVMQNPRHLVRRRGQEARLRCSPMKGHSHVYWYRQLPEEGLKFMVYLQKENIIDESGMPKERFSAEFPKEGPSILRIQQVVRGDSAAYFCASSPTAGDRGRGETQYFGPGTRLLVL.

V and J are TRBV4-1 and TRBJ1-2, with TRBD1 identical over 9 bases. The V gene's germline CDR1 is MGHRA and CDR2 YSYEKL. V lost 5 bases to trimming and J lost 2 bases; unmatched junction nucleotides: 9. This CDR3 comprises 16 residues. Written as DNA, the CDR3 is TGCGCCAGCAGCGAGACAACAGGGGGCGACAACTATGGCTACACCTTC. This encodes CASSETTGGDNYGYTF.

The CDR3 DNA is TGCGCCAGCAGCCCGGGACTAGCGGGAGCCATCTCCTACGAGCAGTACTTC. Protein: CASSPGLAGAISYEQYF. The chain joins TRBV5-1 to TRBJ2-7, with TRBD2 matching over 14 bases. Trimming cost V 4 bases and J 0 bases; bases outside gene matches: 6. The V gene's germline CDR1 is SGHRS and CDR2 YFSETQ. The CDR3 is made up of 17 amino acids.

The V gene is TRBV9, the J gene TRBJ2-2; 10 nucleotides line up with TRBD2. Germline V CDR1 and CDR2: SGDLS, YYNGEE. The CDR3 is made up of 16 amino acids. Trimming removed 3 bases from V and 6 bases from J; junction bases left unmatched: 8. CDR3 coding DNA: TGTGCCAGCAGCGCTCTAGCGGGAGTCCCACCCGGGGAGCTGTTTTTT. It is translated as CASSALAGVPPGELFF.

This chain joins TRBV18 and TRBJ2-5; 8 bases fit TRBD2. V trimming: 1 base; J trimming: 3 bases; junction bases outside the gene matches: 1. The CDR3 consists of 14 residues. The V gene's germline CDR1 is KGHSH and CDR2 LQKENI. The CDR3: CASSPQLAEETQYF. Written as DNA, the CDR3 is TGTGCCAGCTCACCACAACTAGCGGAAGAGACCCAGTACTTC.

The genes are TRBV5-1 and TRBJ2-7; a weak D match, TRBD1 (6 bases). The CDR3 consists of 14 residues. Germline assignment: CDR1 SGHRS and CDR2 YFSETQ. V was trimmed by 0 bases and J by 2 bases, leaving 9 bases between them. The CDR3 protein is CASSLETGPYEQYF. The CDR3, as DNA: TGCGCCAGCAGCTTGGAGACAGGTCCCTACGAGCAGTACTTC. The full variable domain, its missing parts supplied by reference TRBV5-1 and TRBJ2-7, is KAGVTQTPRYLIKTRGQQVTLSCSPISGHRSVSWYQQTPGQGLQFLFEYFSETQRNKGNFPGRFSGRQFSNSRSEMNVSTLELGDSALYLCASSLETGPYEQYFGPGTRLTVT.

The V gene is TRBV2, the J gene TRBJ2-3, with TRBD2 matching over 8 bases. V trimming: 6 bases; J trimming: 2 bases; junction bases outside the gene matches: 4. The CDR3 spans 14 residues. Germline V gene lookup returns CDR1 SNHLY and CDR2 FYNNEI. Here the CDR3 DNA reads TGTGCCAGCAGGACTAGCGCTAACACAGATACGCAGTATTTT. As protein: CASRTSANTDTQYF.

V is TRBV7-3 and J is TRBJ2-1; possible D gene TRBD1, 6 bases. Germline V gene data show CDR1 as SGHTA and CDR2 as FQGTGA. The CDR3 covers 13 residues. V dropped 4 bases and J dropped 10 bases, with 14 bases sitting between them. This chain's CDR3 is CASSSSLDREQFF. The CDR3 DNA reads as TGTGCCAGCAGCTCCTCCCTCGACAGGGAGCAGTTCTTC.

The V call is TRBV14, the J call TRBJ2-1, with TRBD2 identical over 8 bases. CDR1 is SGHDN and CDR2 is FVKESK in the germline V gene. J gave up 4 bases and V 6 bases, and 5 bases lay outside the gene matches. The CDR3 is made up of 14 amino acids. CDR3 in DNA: TGTGCCAGCAGTCGGACGGGAGGGTACAATGAGCAGTTCTTC. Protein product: CASSRTGGYNEQFF.

The CDR3 DNA is TGTGCCTGGAGTGTAGGACTGGGGAACACCGGGGAGCTGTTTTTT. Protein sequence: CAWSVGLGNTGELFF. This rearrangement joins TRBV30 to TRBJ2-2, with D possibly TRBD2 on 5 matching bases. The germline V and J ends were trimmed by 0 bases and 1 base, with 9 bases remaining between them. Germline V lookup: CDR1 GTSNPN, CDR2 SVGIG (reference sequence). The CDR3 consists of 15 residues. The full variable domain, with the rest looked up from reference TRBV30 and TRBJ2-2, is SQTIHQWPATLVQPVGSPLSLECTVEGTSNPNLYWYRQAAGRGLQLLFYSVGIGQISSEVPQNLSASRPQDRQFILSSKKLLLSDSGFYLCAWSVGLGNTGELFFGEGSRLTVL.

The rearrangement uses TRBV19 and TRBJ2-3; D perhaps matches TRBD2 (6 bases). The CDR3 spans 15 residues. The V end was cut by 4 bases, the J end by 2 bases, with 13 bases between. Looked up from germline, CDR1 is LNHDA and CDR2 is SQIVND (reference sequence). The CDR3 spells CASSNLAEHTDTQYF. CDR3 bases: TGTGCCAGTAGTAACTTAGCGGAGCACACAGATACGCAGTATTTT.

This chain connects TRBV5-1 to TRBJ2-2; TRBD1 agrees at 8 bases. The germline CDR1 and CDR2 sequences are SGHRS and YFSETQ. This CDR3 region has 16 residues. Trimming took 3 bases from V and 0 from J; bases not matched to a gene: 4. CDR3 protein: CASSSVQGANTGELFF. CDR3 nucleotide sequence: TGCGCCAGCAGCTCGGTACAGGGGGCGAACACCGGGGAGCTGTTTTTT. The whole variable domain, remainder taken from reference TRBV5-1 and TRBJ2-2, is KAGVTQTPRYLIKTRGQQVTLSCSPISGHRSVSWYQQTPGQGLQFLFEYFSETQRNKGNFPGRFSGRQFSNSRSEMNVSTLELGDSALYLCASSSVQGANTGELFFGEGSRLTVL.

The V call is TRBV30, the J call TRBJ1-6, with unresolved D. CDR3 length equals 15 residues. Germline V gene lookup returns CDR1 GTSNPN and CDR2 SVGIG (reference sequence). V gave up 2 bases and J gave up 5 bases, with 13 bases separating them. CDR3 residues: CAWSPLGRNNSPLHF. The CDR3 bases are TGTGCCTGGAGTCCACTCGGTCGAAATAATTCACCCCTCCACTTT.

The DNA for the CDR3 is TGTGCCAGCAGCCGGACAGGTCAAGAGACCCAGTACTTC. Protein sequence: CASSRTGQETQYF. The gene calls are TRBV11-2 and TRBJ2-5; TRBD1 agrees at 7 bases. CDR3 length equals 13 residues. Germline trimming cut 5 bases from V and 2 bases from J; bases unmatched to any gene: 2. Per germline, CDR1 SGHAT and CDR2 FQNNGV.

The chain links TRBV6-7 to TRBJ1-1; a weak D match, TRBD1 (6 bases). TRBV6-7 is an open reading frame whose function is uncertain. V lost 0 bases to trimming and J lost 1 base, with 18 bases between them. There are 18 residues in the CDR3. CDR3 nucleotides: TGTGCCAGCAGTTACTCAAGCAGGGGCAGAACGGGGAACACTGAAGCTTTCTTT. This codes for CASSYSSRGRTGNTEAFF.

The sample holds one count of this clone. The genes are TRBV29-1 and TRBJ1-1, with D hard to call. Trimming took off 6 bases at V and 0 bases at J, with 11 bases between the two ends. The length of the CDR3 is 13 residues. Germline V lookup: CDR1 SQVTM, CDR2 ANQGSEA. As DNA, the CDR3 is TGCAGCGTAAGTAGAGGGTTGAACACTGAAGCTTTCTTT. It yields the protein CSVSRGLNTEAFF.

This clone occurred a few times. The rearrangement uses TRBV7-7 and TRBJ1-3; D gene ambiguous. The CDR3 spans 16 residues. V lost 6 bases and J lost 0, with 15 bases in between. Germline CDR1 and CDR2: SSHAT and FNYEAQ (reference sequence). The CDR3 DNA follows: TGTGCCAGCAGGGGTGAGGGCACATCCTCTGGAAACACCATATATTTT. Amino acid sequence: CASRGEGTSSGNTIYF.